This is a list of T cell receptor beta chains from one sample in a study of graft-versus-host responses after intestinal transplantation. These receptors' targets are unknown. Only in-frame clones appear in the TCRdb table, and some are missing; sequencing was by immunoSEQ multiplex PCR. The table lists about 71,000 clones, less than 95% of them singletons. The source material was unstimulated CD8+ T cells sorted from spleen or lymph node cells, sampled before intestinal transplant. The receptors shown here come from a human donor who received an intestinal transplant. Each CDR3 is given with its conserved first and last residue. The order of the fields is CDR3 DNA, CDR3 protein, V gene, clone size, J gene, D gene. The D gene is left open where the match is weak. Size is omitted from some rows. Given values are once, few, many or a class for expanded clones.

CDR3nt: TGTGCTAGTGGTTTGGCCTCCAATGAGCAGTTCTTC
CDR3aa: CASGLASNEQFF
v_gene: TRBV12-5
abundance: few
j_gene: TRBJ2-1
d_gene: -

CDR3nt: TGTGCCAGCAGCTTGGCCGGGGGGGAGACCCAGTACTTC
CDR3aa: CASSLAGGETQYF
v_gene: TRBV5-4
abundance: few
j_gene: TRBJ2-5
d_gene: TRBD2

CDR3nt: TGTGCCACAGGACTAGCGGGGGTCACAGATACGCAGTATTTT
CDR3aa: CATGLAGVTDTQYF
v_gene: TRBV2
abundance: -
j_gene: TRBJ2-3
d_gene: TRBD2

CDR3nt: TGTGCCAGCAGCGTAGGTTTTCCAGGTGAAGCTTTCTTT
CDR3aa: CASSVGFPGEAFF
v_gene: TRBV9
abundance: -
j_gene: TRBJ1-1
d_gene: -

CDR3nt: TGTGCCAGCAGCTCCGCACCGGGGGGAGATTCACCCCTCCACTTT
CDR3aa: CASSSAPGGDSPLHF
v_gene: TRBV5-4
abundance: -
j_gene: TRBJ1-6
d_gene: -

CDR3nt: TGTGCCAGCAGCTTAACGGCGCGGGGGGGCACAGATACGCAGTATTTT
CDR3aa: CASSLTARGGTDTQYF
v_gene: TRBV7-3
abundance: -
j_gene: TRBJ2-3
d_gene: TRBD2

CDR3nt: TGTGCCAGCAGATCCCCGGAGGAGGCCCAAGAGACCCAGTACTTC
CDR3aa: CASRSPEEAQETQYF
v_gene: TRBV2
abundance: -
j_gene: TRBJ2-5
d_gene: -

CDR3nt: TGTGCCAGCAGGGAGGGGTCTGGAAACACCATATATTTT
CDR3aa: CASREGSGNTIYF
v_gene: TRBV13
abundance: -
j_gene: TRBJ1-3
d_gene: -

CDR3nt: TGTGCCAGCAGCCCAAGCGGGGGGTCGACGGATACGCAGTATTTT
CDR3aa: CASSPSGGSTDTQYF
v_gene: TRBV13
abundance: -
j_gene: TRBJ2-3
d_gene: TRBD2

CDR3nt: TGTGCCAGCAGCGTAGGTTTCGGGGAGACTGAAGCTTTCTTT
CDR3aa: CASSVGFGETEAFF
v_gene: TRBV9
abundance: -
j_gene: TRBJ1-1
d_gene: -

CDR3nt: TGTGCCAGCTCACCAGGGGCTGAGCAGTTCTTC
CDR3aa: CASSPGAEQFF
v_gene: TRBV18
abundance: -
j_gene: TRBJ2-1
d_gene: -

CDR3nt: TGCGCCAGCAGCCAAGGCGCAGGGCTCTACGAGCAGTACTTC
CDR3aa: CASSQGAGLYEQYF
v_gene: TRBV4-1
abundance: -
j_gene: TRBJ2-7
d_gene: -

CDR3nt: TGTGCTAGTGGTTTGGTTGGTAGCGGGGGGCTGGGTGGCAAAAACATTCAGTACTTC
CDR3aa: CASGLVGSGGLGGKNIQYF
v_gene: TRBV12-5
abundance: once
j_gene: TRBJ2-4
d_gene: TRBD2